The entry below describes one T cell receptor beta chain. This record comes from a study of blood T cells in healthy people across ages. The second PCR ran about 6 to 12 cycles with a sample-barcoded 5' primer and J-beta primers. Via MiXCR, TCRdb re-called the 5' RACE reads, giving one row per CDR3 protein. This table has hundreds of thousands of distinct CDR3 sequences, 22% appearing once. Sequenced: blood. The TCR sequence derives from a man between 65 and 79 years old in good health.

For the CDR3, the DNA is TGCAGCGTTATTCGGGGATCCTCCTACAATGAGCAGTTCTTC. Amino acid sequence: CSVIRGSSYNEQFF. The V gene is TRBV29-1, the J gene TRBJ2-1; TRBD2 might be the D (5 bases). This CDR3 has 14 residues. CDR1 SQVTM and CDR2 ANQGSEA come from the germline V gene. Trimming removed 5 bases at V and 0 bases at J, with 11 bases between.